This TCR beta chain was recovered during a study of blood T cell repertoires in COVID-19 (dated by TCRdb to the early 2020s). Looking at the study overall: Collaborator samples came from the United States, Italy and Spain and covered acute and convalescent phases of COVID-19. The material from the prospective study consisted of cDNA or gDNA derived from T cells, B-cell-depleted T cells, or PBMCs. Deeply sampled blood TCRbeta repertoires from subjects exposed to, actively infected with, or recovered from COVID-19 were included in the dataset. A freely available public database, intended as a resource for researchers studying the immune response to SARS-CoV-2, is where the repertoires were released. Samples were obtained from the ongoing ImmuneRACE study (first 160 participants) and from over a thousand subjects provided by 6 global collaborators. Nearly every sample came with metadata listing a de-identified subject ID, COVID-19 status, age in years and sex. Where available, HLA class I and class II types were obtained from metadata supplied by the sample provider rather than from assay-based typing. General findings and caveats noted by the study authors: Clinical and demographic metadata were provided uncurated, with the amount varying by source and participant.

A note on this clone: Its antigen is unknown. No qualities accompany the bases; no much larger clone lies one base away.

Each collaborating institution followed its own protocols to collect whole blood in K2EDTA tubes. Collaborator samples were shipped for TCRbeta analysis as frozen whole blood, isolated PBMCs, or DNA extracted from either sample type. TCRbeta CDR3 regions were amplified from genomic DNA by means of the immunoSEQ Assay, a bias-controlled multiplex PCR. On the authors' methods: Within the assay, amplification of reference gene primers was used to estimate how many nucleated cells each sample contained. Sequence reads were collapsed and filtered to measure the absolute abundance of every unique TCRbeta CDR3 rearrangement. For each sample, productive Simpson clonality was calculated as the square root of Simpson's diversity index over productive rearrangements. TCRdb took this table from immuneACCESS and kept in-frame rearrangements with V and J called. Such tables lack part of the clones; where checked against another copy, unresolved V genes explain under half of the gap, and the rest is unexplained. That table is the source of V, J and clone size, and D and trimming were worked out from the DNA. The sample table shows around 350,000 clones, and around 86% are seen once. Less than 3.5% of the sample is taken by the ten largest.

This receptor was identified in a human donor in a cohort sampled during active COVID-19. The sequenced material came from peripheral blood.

The CDR3 region reads CASSWRRYEQYF. The nucleotides are TGTGCCAGCAGCTGGAGACGTTACGAGCAGTACTTC. The rearrangement joined TRBV5-6 to TRBJ2-7; the D gene cannot be named for sure. From the germline V gene, CDR1 is SGHDT and CDR2 is YYEEEE. From the cysteine through the phenylalanine, the CDR3 covers 12 amino acids. The kept DNA is CDR3 alone, 36 bases in frame from the first base. Cut back by 3 bases and 4 bases, the V and J ends lie 8 bases apart.